The rows below give T cell receptor beta chains drawn from one sample of a study of tumor and adjacent non-tumor tissue in lung cancer. TCRdb processed the multiplex PCR reads anew with MiXCR; each CDR3 protein has one entry. The sample consists of around 57,000 distinct CDR3 sequences, roughly 57% of them appearing once. Sequencing was carried out using distant non-tumor lung tissue. The origin of the receptors is a man between 65 and 85 years old with non-small cell lung cancer. CDR3s include the opening cysteine and the closing phenylalanine or tryptophan. The D gene is left open where the match is weak. A row's size may be missing; if present it is once, few, many or a size class.

>TRBV6-1|-|TRBJ2-3|-
TGTCTCAGCAGTAAATCGGACAGCAATCAGCCCCAGTATTTT
CLSSKSDSNQPQYF
>TRBV5-1|few|TRBJ2-5|-
TGCGCCAGCAGTGGACAGCTCCAAGAGACCCAGTACTTC
CASSGQLQETQYF
>TRBV11-2|-|TRBJ2-4|-
TGTGCCAGCAGCCCCGAAGGGGCAGTCAAAAACAATCAGTACTTC
CASSPEGAVKNNQYF
>TRBV29-1|many|TRBJ2-7|TRBD1
TGTGGGACAGGAAAAGTCTACGAGCAGTACTTC
CGTGKVYEQYF
>TRBV12-3/TRBV12-4|-|TRBJ1-5|-
TGTGCCAGCACCCTTTCCCCCGGAGGATATCATCCCCAGCATTTT
CASTLSPGGYHPQHF
>TRBV20-1|-|TRBJ2-7|TRBD1
TGCAGTGCTAGAGATCAGGGGGTCTCCTACGGGCAGTACTTC
CSARDQGVSYGQYF
>TRBV5-4|-|TRBJ2-7|TRBD1
TGTGTCAGCAGCCCAGAGACAGGGTTCTCCTACGAGCAGTACTTC
CVSSPETGFSYEQYF
>TRBV11-1|once|TRBJ2-1|-
TGTGCCTGTAGCCTTGGGCAGCGGAGGGGCCAAATCAGTGAGCACTTCTTC
CACSLGQRRGQISEHFF
>TRBV6-6|-|TRBJ1-1|-
TGTGCTAGCAGTTTCGCGCTCTGGGGAAGCACTGAAGCTTTCTTT
CASSFALWGSTEAFF
>TRBV29-1|-|TRBJ2-3|-
TGCAGTGTCGCCGGGATTAGCGGCACAGATACGCAGTATTTC
CSVAGISGTDTQYF
>TRBV11-3|-|TRBJ2-1|-
TGTGTCGGCAGCTTAGTGGGTGACAATGAGCAGTTCTTC
CVGSLVGDNEQFF
>TRBV5-4|many|TRBJ2-6|-
TGTGCCAGCAGCCCGGAATTGGTGGGGCGATCTGGGGCCAACGTCCTGACTTTC
CASSPELVGRSGANVLTF